Sequencing of this T cell receptor (beta chain) was carried out in a study of CXCR3-negative and CXCR3-positive naive CD8 T cells. Across the whole study: Per-library TRB read counts averaged about 1.5 +/- 0.3 million, adding up to 110 million to 150 million in total. General study findings and limits: CXCR3-positive naive cells carried more hydrophobic TRB CDR3s than CXCR3-negative ones. Fresh PBMCs went into most assays, and CXCR3 expression partly declined after cryopreservation. Naive cells that were CXCR3-negative or CXCR3-positive used TRBV-TRBJ genes alike, while memory cells diverged.

A remark on this clonotype: Its target is not known.

The CDR3 length is 17 residues. Germline assignment: CDR1 DFQATT and CDR2 SNEGSKA (reference sequence). 5' RACE that incorporated UMI labels was used to prepare the TRB cDNA libraries. With the 5' RACE reads reprocessed, TCRdb shows one record per CDR3 protein and no DNA. This listing includes 150,000 to 180,000 distinct CDR3 sequences. The clonotype was recovered from a human donor in good health. Some clones in this sample may be carry-over from other donors' samples. The sequencing input was naive CXCR3+ CD8+ T cells from blood. Described subset: CD45RO-CCR7+CD27+CD95- naive CD8+ T cells expressing CXCR3 (TNR3+). The V gene is TRBV20-1, the J gene TRBJ2-7; the D call from TCRdb, TRBD1, cannot be confirmed without DNA. CDR3 protein: CSARVQPGVRSPYEQYF.